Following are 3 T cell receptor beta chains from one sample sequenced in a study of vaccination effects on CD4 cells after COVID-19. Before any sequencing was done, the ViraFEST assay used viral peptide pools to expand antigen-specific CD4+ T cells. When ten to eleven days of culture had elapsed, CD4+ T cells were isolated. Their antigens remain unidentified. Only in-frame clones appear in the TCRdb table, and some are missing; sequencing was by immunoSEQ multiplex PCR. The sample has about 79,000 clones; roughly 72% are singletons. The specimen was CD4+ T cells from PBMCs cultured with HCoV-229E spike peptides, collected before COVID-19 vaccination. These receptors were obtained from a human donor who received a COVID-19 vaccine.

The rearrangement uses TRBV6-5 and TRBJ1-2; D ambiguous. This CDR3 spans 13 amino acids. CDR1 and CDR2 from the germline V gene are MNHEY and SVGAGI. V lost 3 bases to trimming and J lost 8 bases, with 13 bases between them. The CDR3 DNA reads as TGTGCCAGCAGTTATCGATCCGAAGGGGGCTACACCTTC. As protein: CASSYRSEGGYTF.

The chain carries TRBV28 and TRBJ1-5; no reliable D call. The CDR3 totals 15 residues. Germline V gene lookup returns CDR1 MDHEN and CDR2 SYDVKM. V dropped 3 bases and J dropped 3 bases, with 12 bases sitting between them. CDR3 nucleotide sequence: TGTGCCAGCAGTTTGAGTCGTCGAGTCAATCAGCCCCAGCATTTT. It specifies CASSLSRRVNQPQHF.

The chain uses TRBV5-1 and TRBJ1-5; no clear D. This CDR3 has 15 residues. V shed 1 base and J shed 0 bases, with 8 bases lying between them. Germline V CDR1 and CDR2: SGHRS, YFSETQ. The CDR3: CASSLSGYSNQPQHF. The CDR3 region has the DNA TGCGCCAGCAGCTTGAGCGGGTATAGCAATCAGCCCCAGCATTTT.